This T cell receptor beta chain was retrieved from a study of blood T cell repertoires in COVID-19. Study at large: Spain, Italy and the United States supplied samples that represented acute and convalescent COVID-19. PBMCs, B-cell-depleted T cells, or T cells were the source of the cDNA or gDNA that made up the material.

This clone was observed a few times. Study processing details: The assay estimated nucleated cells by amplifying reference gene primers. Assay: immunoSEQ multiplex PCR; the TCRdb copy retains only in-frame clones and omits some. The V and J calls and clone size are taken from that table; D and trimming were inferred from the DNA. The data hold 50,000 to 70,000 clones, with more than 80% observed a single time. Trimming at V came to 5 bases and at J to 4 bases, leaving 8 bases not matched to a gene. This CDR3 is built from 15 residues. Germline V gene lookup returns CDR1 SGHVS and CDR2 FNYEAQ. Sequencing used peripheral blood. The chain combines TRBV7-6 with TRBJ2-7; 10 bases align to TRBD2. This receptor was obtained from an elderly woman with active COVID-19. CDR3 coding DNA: TGTGCCAGCAGCCAGACCGGAGCGGGAGGGTACGAGCAGTACTTC. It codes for CASSQTGAGGYEQYF.